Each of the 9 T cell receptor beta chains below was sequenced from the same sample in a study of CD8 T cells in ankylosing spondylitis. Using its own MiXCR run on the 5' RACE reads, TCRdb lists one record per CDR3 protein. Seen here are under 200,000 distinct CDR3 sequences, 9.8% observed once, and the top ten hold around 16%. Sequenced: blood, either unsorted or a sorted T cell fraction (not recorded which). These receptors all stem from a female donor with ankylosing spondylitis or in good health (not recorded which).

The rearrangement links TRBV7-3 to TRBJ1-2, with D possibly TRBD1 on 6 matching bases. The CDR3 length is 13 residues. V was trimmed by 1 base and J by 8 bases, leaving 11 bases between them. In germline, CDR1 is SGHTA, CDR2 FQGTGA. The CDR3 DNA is TGTGCCAGCAGCTTAATCCCAGGGGAAGGCTACACCTTC. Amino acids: CASSLIPGEGYTF.

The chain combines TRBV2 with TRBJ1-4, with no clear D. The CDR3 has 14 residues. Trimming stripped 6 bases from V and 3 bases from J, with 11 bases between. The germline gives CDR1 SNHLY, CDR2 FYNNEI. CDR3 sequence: CASRAPLANEKLFF. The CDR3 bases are TGTGCCAGCAGAGCCCCACTGGCTAATGAAAAACTGTTTTTT.

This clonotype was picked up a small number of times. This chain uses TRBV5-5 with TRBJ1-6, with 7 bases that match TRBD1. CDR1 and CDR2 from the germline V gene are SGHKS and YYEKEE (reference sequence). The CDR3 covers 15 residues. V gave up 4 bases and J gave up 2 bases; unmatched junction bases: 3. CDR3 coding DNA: TGTGCCAGCAGCGCCGGGACAGCCTATAATTCACCCCTCCACTTT. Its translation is CASSAGTAYNSPLHF.

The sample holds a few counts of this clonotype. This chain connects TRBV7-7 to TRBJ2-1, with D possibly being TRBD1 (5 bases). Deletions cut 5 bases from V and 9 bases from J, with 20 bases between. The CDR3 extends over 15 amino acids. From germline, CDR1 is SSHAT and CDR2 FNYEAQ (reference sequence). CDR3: CASSPISEARGEQFF. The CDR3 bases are TGTGCCAGCAGCCCCATTAGTGAAGCTAGGGGTGAGCAGTTCTTC. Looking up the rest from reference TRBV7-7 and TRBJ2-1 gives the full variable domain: GAGVSQSPRYKVTKRGQDVTLRCDPISSHATLYWYQQALGQGPEFLTYFNYEAQPDKSGLPSDRFSAERPEGSISTLTIQRTEQRDSAMYRCASSPISEARGEQFFGPGTRLTVL.

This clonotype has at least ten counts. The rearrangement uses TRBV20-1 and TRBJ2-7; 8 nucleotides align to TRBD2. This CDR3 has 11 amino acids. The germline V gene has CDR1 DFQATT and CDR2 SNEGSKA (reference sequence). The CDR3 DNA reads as TGCAGGGCCGGGACTAGCTACGAGCAGTACTTC. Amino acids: CRAGTSYEQYF.

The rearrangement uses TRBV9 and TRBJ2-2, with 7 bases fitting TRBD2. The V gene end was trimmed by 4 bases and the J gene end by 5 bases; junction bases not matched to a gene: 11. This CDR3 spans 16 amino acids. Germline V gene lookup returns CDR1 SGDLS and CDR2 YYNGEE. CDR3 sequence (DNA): TGTGCCAGCAGCCCGTCCGGGACTATACCTACCGGGGAGCTGTTTTTT. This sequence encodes CASSPSGTIPTGELFF. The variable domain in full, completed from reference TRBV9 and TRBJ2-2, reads DSGVTQTPKHLITATGQRVTLRCSPRSGDLSVYWYQQSLDQGLQFLIQYYNGEERAKGNILERFSAQQFPDLHSELNLSSLELGDSALYFCASSPSGTIPTGELFFGEGSRLTVL.

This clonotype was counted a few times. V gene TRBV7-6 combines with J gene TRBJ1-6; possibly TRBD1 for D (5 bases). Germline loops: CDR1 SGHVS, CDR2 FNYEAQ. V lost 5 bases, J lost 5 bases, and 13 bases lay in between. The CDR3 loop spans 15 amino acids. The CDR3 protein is CASSLGEGDNSPLHF. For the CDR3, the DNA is TGTGCCAGCAGCCTGGGGGAGGGTGATAATTCACCCCTCCACTTT.

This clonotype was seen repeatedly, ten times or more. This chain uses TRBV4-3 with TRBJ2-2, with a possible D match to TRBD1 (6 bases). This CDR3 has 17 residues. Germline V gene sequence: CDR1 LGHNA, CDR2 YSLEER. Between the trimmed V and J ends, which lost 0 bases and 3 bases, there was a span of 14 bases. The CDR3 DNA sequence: TGCGCCAGCAGCCAAGATCCCAGGGGAGCGTACACCGGGGAGCTGTTTTTT. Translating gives CASSQDPRGAYTGELFF.

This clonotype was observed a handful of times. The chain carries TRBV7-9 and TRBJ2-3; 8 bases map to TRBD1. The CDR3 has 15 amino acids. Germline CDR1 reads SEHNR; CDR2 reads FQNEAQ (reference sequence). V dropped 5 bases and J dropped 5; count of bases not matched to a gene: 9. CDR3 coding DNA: TGTGCCAGCAGCCCCGGACAGGGAAGGATAGATACGCAGTATTTT. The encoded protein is CASSPGQGRIDTQYF.